This record covers a single T cell receptor (beta chain). Method: immunoSEQ multiplex PCR; TCRdb's copy keeps in-frame clones and lacks some. The sample lists 60,000 to 75,000 clones; roughly nine tenths were seen once. The data were taken from a study of OX40 agonist ivuxolimab in advanced cancers. Across the study: Participants averaged approximately 61 years of age (range about 23 to 80) and were around 85% male.

Germline V gene lookup returns CDR1 MRHNA and CDR2 SNTAGT. Losses at the gene ends were 0 bases for V and 0 bases for J; bases not matched to a gene: 2. This CDR3 region has 18 residues. The chain recombines TRBV6-4 with TRBJ2-2; the match to TRBD2 covers 12 bases. The sequencing used CD4+ or CD8+ T cells sorted from blood, collected in a trial of the OX40 agonist ivuxolimab. This receptor was obtained from an adult with an advanced solid tumor such as melanoma, head and neck, liver or kidney cancer. The CDR3 region is CASSDSASGRANTGELFF. CDR3 bases: TGTGCCAGCAGTGACTCGGCTAGCGGGAGGGCGAACACCGGGGAGCTGTTTTTT.